Shown below are 19 T cell receptor beta chains from a single sample sequenced in a study of Tregs in tolerant kidney transplant recipients. The protocol was immunoSEQ multiplex PCR, while the TCRdb copy is restricted to in-frame clones and leaves out a portion. This sample has 100,000 or so clones, with under 95% found just once. The nonmyeloablative bone marrow transplants came from related graft donors, with transient mixed chimerism. Sequencing used CD4+ T cells from blood (PBMCs), obtained 12 months after the transplant. The receptors come from a human patient who received a combined kidney and bone marrow transplant. Some of the T cells may derive from the graft donor.

The rearrangement uses TRBV7-8 and TRBJ1-4; no clear D gene. The CDR3 runs 17 residues. Germline lookup yields CDR1 SGHVS and CDR2 FQNEAQ. Trimming stripped 1 base from V and 5 bases from J, with 17 bases between. CDR3 region: CASSLVGGRGQNEKLFF. In nucleotides, the CDR3 is TGTGCCAGCAGCTTAGTTGGCGGCCGGGGTCAGAATGAAAAACTGTTTTTT.

The CDR3 reads CASSETGFNGYTF. The CDR3, as DNA: TGTGCCAGCAGTGAAACAGGGTTTAATGGCTACACCTTC. The rearrangement links TRBV2 to TRBJ1-2; possibly TRBD1 for D (6 bases). This CDR3 region has 13 residues. Trimming cost V 2 bases and J 6 bases, with 10 bases left between them. The germline V gene has CDR1 SNHLY and CDR2 FYNNEI.

The chain combines TRBV7-2 with TRBJ2-3, with 7 positions matching TRBD1. V gave up 1 base and J gave up 3 bases; unmatched junction bases: 4. The CDR3 length is 15 residues. CDR1 SGHTA and CDR2 FQGNSA come from the germline V gene. The CDR3 reads CASSLGAGGTDTQYF. Written as DNA, the CDR3 is TGTGCCAGCAGCTTAGGGGCAGGGGGTACAGATACGCAGTATTTT.

The V gene is TRBV19, the J gene TRBJ2-3, with TRBD2 identical over 10 bases. The CDR3 has 15 amino acids. Per the germline V gene, CDR1 is LNHDA and CDR2 is SQIVND (reference sequence). The V segment lost 7 bases and the J segment 3 bases; nucleotides outside the gene matches: 7. CDR3 sequence: CASTRLAGVTDTQYF. The CDR3 region has the DNA TGTGCCAGTACGCGCCTAGCGGGAGTAACAGATACGCAGTATTTT.

The chain couples TRBV19 to TRBJ2-5, with 11 bases fitting TRBD2. The J segment lost 5 bases and the V segment lost 2 bases, leaving 7 bases of the junction unmatched. This CDR3 has 16 amino acids. The germline V gene encodes CDR1 LNHDA and CDR2 SQIVND (reference sequence). The chain's CDR3 is CASSIQTSGRGETQYF. CDR3 DNA sequence: TGTGCCAGTAGTATACAAACTAGCGGGAGAGGGGAGACCCAGTACTTC.

V gene TRBV4-3 combines with J gene TRBJ1-1, with unresolved D. Germline V gene lookup returns CDR1 LGHNA and CDR2 YSLEER. The length of the CDR3 is 15 residues. The V and J ends lost 1 base and 2 bases respectively, with 11 bases between them. CDR3 in DNA: TGCGCCAGCAGCCAAGTCATTCGGGAAAACACTGAAGCTTTCTTT. The encoded protein is CASSQVIRENTEAFF.

V and J are TRBV5-1 and TRBJ1-1, with D hard to call. This CDR3 region has 14 residues. The V and J ends lost 3 bases and 1 base respectively, with 10 bases between them. Germline CDR1 SGHRS, CDR2 YFSETQ. CDR3 loop: CASSYRAENTEAFF. DNA of the CDR3: TGCGCCAGCAGCTACCGTGCGGAGAACACTGAAGCTTTCTTT.

The V call is TRBV7-9, the J call TRBJ1-4; the D is unclear. The CDR3 length is 13 residues. Germline V gives CDR1 SEHNR, CDR2 FQNEAQ (reference sequence). V dropped 8 bases and J dropped 4 bases, with 11 bases sitting between them. The DNA of the CDR3 is TGTGCCAGCGGCAGGCAGTTTAATGAAAAACTGTTTTTT. Amino acids: CASGRQFNEKLFF.

The CDR3 DNA is TGCAGCGTCCCGGGACAGACCTATGGCTACACCTTC. Its protein is CSVPGQTYGYTF. The genes are TRBV29-1 and TRBJ1-2; TRBD1 matches at 7 bases. The trim removed 6 bases at V and 4 bases at J, leaving 5 bases unmatched. Per the germline V gene, CDR1 is SQVTM and CDR2 is ANQGSEA. The CDR3 spans 12 residues.

This chain joins TRBV5-1 and TRBJ2-2, with TRBD2 identical over 8 bases. V lost 3 bases, J lost 0 bases, and 4 bases stayed unmatched. Looked up from germline, CDR1 is SGHRS and CDR2 is YFSETQ. The CDR3 consists of 16 residues. In DNA, the CDR3 is TGCGCCAGCAGCTCGGGGGGGGGAACGAACACCGGGGAGCTGTTTTTT. It translates to CASSSGGGTNTGELFF.

This clone was seen once. The chain recombines TRBV5-4 with TRBJ1-3; no clear D. CDR3 length: 15 residues. V was trimmed by 4 bases and J by 1 base, leaving 12 bases between them. Germline V gives CDR1 SGHNT, CDR2 YYREEE (reference sequence). Written as DNA, the CDR3 is TGTGCCAGCAGCCCAACACCAGGATCTGGAAACACCATATATTTT. Translation gives CASSPTPGSGNTIYF.

This chain uses TRBV5-6 with TRBJ1-5; 9 bases are shared with TRBD1. The germline V gene encodes CDR1 SGHDT and CDR2 YYEEEE. The CDR3 is 15 residues long. J lost 5 bases, V lost 0 bases, and 3 bases had no gene match. In nucleotides, the CDR3 is TGTGCCAGCAGCTTGGGGACAGGGGTGGATCAGCCCCAGCATTTT. Its protein product is CASSLGTGVDQPQHF.

The V call is TRBV5-1, the J call TRBJ2-5, with D possibly matching TRBD2 (7 bases). CDR1 and CDR2 (germline): SGHRS, YFSETQ. V lost 3 bases to trimming and J lost 4 bases, with 16 bases between them. The CDR3 is 15 amino acids. DNA of the CDR3: TGCGCCAGCAGCTCATTAACAGGGAGGGGAGAGACCCAGTACTTC. This gives the protein CASSSLTGRGETQYF. The variable domain in full, completed from reference TRBV5-1 and TRBJ2-5, reads KAGVTQTPRYLIKTRGQQVTLSCSPISGHRSVSWYQQTPGQGLQFLFEYFSETQRNKGNFPGRFSGRQFSNSRSEMNVSTLELGDSALYLCASSSLTGRGETQYFGPGTRLLVL.

V usage is TRBV11-3 and J usage is TRBJ2-7; the match to TRBD2 covers 11 bases. V was pared by 5 bases and J by 6 bases, with 6 bases of the junction left unmatched. This CDR3 is 14 amino acids long. Germline assignment: CDR1 SGHNT and CDR2 YENEEA. The CDR3 DNA sequence: TGTGCCAGCAGCACTAGCGGGGGATCGTTCGAGCAGTACTTC. The encoded protein is CASSTSGGSFEQYF.

The CDR3 nucleotides read TGTGCCAGCAGTGGAAGGGACAGGGATAACACTGAAGCTTTCTTT. Protein product: CASSGRDRDNTEAFF. The genes are TRBV27 and TRBJ1-1; 9 bases agree with TRBD1. Germline CDR1 is MNHEY and CDR2 is SMNVEV (reference sequence). V was pared by 5 bases and J by 2 bases, with 6 bases of the junction left unmatched. This CDR3 has 15 residues.

This rearrangement joins TRBV7-2 to TRBJ2-1; D perhaps matches TRBD2 (6 bases). The germline V gene encodes CDR1 SGHTA and CDR2 FQGNSA. CDR3 size: 15 residues. Trimming removed 0 bases from V and 7 bases from J, with 13 bases in between. CDR3 in amino acids: CASSLAWGVKNEQFF. Written as DNA, the CDR3 is TGTGCCAGCAGCTTAGCGTGGGGGGTAAAAAATGAGCAGTTCTTC.

The V gene is TRBV2, the J gene TRBJ2-7, with TRBD2 matching 10 bases. Germline V gene data show CDR1 as SNHLY and CDR2 as FYNNEI. The CDR3 contains 16 residues. The V segment lost 6 bases and the J segment 0 bases; nucleotides outside the gene matches: 8. CDR3 nucleotides: TGTGCCAGCAGGAATGATGGACTAGCGGCCTCCTACGAGCAGTACTTC. This codes for CASRNDGLAASYEQYF.

This chain links TRBV28 with TRBJ1-5, with TRBD1 matching 10 bases. The germline gives CDR1 MDHEN, CDR2 SYDVKM. This CDR3 has 18 amino acids. V gave up 7 bases and J gave up 4 bases; unmatched junction bases: 16. The CDR3 DNA reads TGTGCCAGCAACCGACTCCAGTTTGGACAGGGGGGTAATCAGCCCCAGCATTTT. Encoded protein: CASNRLQFGQGGNQPQHF.

The chain uses TRBV19 and TRBJ2-6; D possibly corresponds to TRBD2 (5 bases). The DNA end lines up better with TRBJ2-4; the J call may be wrong. The CDR3 loop spans 16 amino acids. Germline CDR1 and CDR2: LNHDA and SQIVND (reference sequence). The CDR3: CASSIVGRVAKNIQYF. CDR3 in DNA: TGTGCCAGTAGTATAGTAGGGAGAGTAGCCAAAAACATTCAGTACTTC.